These T cell receptor beta chains were read from a single sample in a study of monozygotic twins with inflammatory bowel disease. TCRdb re-called the 5' RACE reads, yielding one record per CDR3 amino acid sequence without DNA. The sample has approximately 400,000 distinct CDR3 sequences. The sample was blood. These receptors all come from a human donor with ulcerative colitis or Crohn's disease, or a healthy co-twin of an affected twin (not recorded which). CDR3s include the opening cysteine and the closing phenylalanine or tryptophan.

v_gene	j_gene	CDR3aa
TRBV23-1	TRBJ1-5	CASSQGEESNQPQHF
TRBV6-1	TRBJ1-4	CASNRAGSNEKLFF
TRBV18	TRBJ2-3	CASSPLTSQTTDTQYF
TRBV5-1	TRBJ2-7	CASSPGLSYEQYF
TRBV5-1	TRBJ1-2	CASSLVLLAPRDYTF
TRBV4-1	TRBJ2-1	CASSQEDRGNEQFF
TRBV4-2	TRBJ1-1	CASSMTGTEAFF
TRBV20-1	TRBJ1-1	CSARMETMNTEAFF
TRBV4-3	TRBJ1-2	CASSQGSTGALYGYTF
TRBV5-1	TRBJ2-1	CASSYGLGGAYEQFF
TRBV9	TRBJ2-1	CASSARQGGYNEQFF
TRBV18	TRBJ2-7	CASSPLGDRGSEQYF
TRBV7-9	TRBJ1-6	CASSFGDSPLHF
TRBV12-3/TRBV12-4	TRBJ2-5	CASSPPRTRQAETQYF
TRBV4-2	TRBJ2-1	CASSQALTGPRGGEQFF
TRBV5-1	TRBJ1-2	CASSPAGHVTYGYTF
TRBV29-1	TRBJ1-1	CSVLDQGEAFF
TRBV2	TRBJ1-3	CASSVERSGNTIYF
TRBV7-9	TRBJ2-1	CASSLTGQGNNEQFF